This TCR beta chain was retrieved from a study of identical twins. The donors were all healthy and Caucasian. TCRdb recomputed calls from the 5' RACE reads with MiXCR, one row per CDR3 protein. Of 500,000 to 600,000 distinct CDR3 sequences detected, 20% to 25% appear once; the ten largest clones hold about 0.93%. Trimming pared 6 bases from V and 0 bases from J, leaving 17 bases between. The germline V gene encodes CDR1 DFQATT and CDR2 SNEGSKA (reference sequence). The CDR3 totals 15 residues. In addition, the sample was reused for a study of T cells expressing NK-cell markers. That source notes: Sequencing of TCR beta repertoires drew on sorted CD3+CD56+NKG2C+, CD3+CD56+NKG2C- and CD3+CD56-NKG2C+ T cells. These clonotypes also led the CD3+CD56-NKG2C+ fraction in four donors. Specificity for HCMV among expanded NKG2C+ T cell clones was not established.

Sequencing was performed on CD4+ T cells sorted from blood. The source of this sequence is a woman aged 18-29 years in good health. The rearrangement links TRBV20-1 to TRBJ1-2, with D possibly TRBD1 on 5 matching bases. The CDR3 loop is CSAEDIRRANYGYTF. DNA of the CDR3: TGCAGTGCCGAGGACATTCGAAGGGCTAACTATGGCTACACCTTC.